What follows are 31 T cell receptor beta chains derived from one specimen sequenced in a study of graft-versus-host responses after intestinal transplantation. These receptors lack a known antigen. Only in-frame clones appear in the TCRdb table, and some are missing; sequencing was by immunoSEQ multiplex PCR. The sample contains 85,000 to 90,000 clones, 85% to 95% of which appear only once. This specimen consisted of unstimulated CD4+ T cells sorted from spleen or lymph node cells, obtained before transplant. The source is a human donor who was the organ donor for an intestinal transplant.

CDR3: CASSEVGASGGRSTQYF. The CDR3 DNA sequence: TGCGCCAGCAGCGAAGTCGGGGCCAGCGGGGGCCGGAGCACCCAGTACTTC. This chain joins TRBV4-1 and TRBJ2-5; TRBD2 matches 8 bases. The CDR3 has 17 amino acids. Per the germline V gene, CDR1 is MGHRA and CDR2 is YSYEKL. Trimming took 5 bases from V and 8 from J; bases not matched to a gene: 19.

The CDR3: CASSLSGILNTEAFF. The CDR3 bases are TGTGCCAGCAGCTTGAGCGGGATTTTGAACACTGAAGCTTTCTTT. V and J are TRBV5-8 and TRBJ1-1; D is unclear. Trimming cost V 1 base and J 0 bases, with 10 bases left between them. CDR1 and CDR2 from the germline V gene are SGHTS and YDEGEE. The CDR3 totals 15 residues.

The chain is built from TRBV7-6 and TRBJ2-5, with D unresolved. CDR1 is SGHVS and CDR2 is FNYEAQ in the germline V gene. V was pared by 5 bases and J by 2 bases, with 3 bases between. The CDR3 length is 11 residues. As DNA, the CDR3 is TGTGCCAGCAGCCAACAAGAGACCCAGTACTTC. Amino acid sequence: CASSQQETQYF.

The chain couples TRBV28 to TRBJ2-7, with D perhaps TRBD1 (6 bases). This CDR3 is built from 13 residues. Germline assignment: CDR1 MDHEN and CDR2 SYDVKM. V was cut by 5 bases and J by 3 bases, with 11 bases left in between. As DNA, the CDR3 is TGTGCCAGCAGTCCCGGGACAATCTACGAGCAGTACTTC. It translates to CASSPGTIYEQYF.

This sequence joins TRBV11-2 and TRBJ2-3; D is unclear. The CDR3 length is 13 residues. Trimming left V 0 bases short and J 2 bases short, with 3 bases between. CDR1 SGHAT and CDR2 FQNNGV come from the germline V gene. The CDR3 coding sequence is TGTGCCAGCAGCTTAGACCTCACAGATACGCAGTATTTT. Translating gives CASSLDLTDTQYF.

The chain recombines TRBV10-2 with TRBJ2-5; 12 bases are shared with TRBD2. Losses at the gene ends were 7 bases for V and 5 bases for J; bases not matched to a gene: 11. CDR1 WSHSY and CDR2 SAAADI come from the germline V gene. The CDR3 loop spans 16 amino acids. The CDR3 DNA is TGCGCCAGCACTGATCTAGCGGGGGGGGCCGGGGAGACCCAGTACTTC. Its translation: CASTDLAGGAGETQYF.

The chain combines TRBV2 with TRBJ1-1, with D perhaps TRBD1 (6 bases). Germline assignment: CDR1 SNHLY and CDR2 FYNNEI. This CDR3 contains 15 residues. Deletions cut 6 bases from V and 0 bases from J, with 14 bases between. CDR3 nucleotides: TGTGCCAGCAGGAGGGACATTCAAATGAACACTGAAGCTTTCTTT. Protein: CASRRDIQMNTEAFF.

The chain combines TRBV19 with TRBJ1-1, with TRBD1 identical over 9 bases. The CDR3 extends over 14 amino acids. V trimming: 5 bases; J trimming: 3 bases; junction bases outside the gene matches: 4. CDR1 and CDR2 (germline): LNHDA, SQIVND (reference sequence). The CDR3, as DNA: TGTGCCAGTAGTTCGGACAGGGGACACACTGAAGCTTTCTTT. Amino acid sequence: CASSSDRGHTEAFF.

This sequence joins TRBV28 and TRBJ2-7; the match to TRBD2 covers 9 bases. J gave up 0 bases and V 4 bases, and 4 bases lay outside the gene matches. CDR1 is MDHEN, CDR2 SYDVKM, per germline. This CDR3 is built from 15 residues. CDR3 coding DNA: TGTGCCAGCAGTTCCCTAGCGGGGACCTCCTACGAGCAGTACTTC. Its protein product is CASSSLAGTSYEQYF.

In its sample, this clone was seen once. The chain joins TRBV12-5 to TRBJ2-5, with D tentatively TRBD2 (6 bases). The V end was cut by 0 bases, the J end by 5 bases, with 16 bases between. The CDR3 totals 16 residues. CDR1 and CDR2 from the germline V gene are LGHNT and FRNRAP. Written as DNA, the CDR3 is TGTGCTAGTGGTTTGGTACCGGAGGGTCGAGGGGAGACCCAGTACTTC. This translates into CASGLVPEGRGETQYF.

CDR3 in amino acids: CASSVAGLATDTQYF. The CDR3 DNA is TGTGCCAGCAGCGTAGCGGGACTAGCCACAGATACGCAGTATTTT. The V gene is TRBV9, the J gene TRBJ2-3; 9 nucleotides align to TRBD2. From germline, CDR1 is SGDLS and CDR2 YYNGEE. V trimming: 0 bases; J trimming: 2 bases; junction bases outside the gene matches: 1. This CDR3 contains 15 residues. The variable domain in full, with the rest retrieved from reference TRBV9 and TRBJ2-3, is DSGVTQTPKHLITATGQRVTLRCSPRSGDLSVYWYQQSLDQGLQFLIQYYNGEERAKGNILERFSAQQFPDLHSELNLSSLELGDSALYFCASSVAGLATDTQYFGPGTRLTVL.

This clone is medium-sized in the sample. The chain employs TRBV6-6 and TRBJ1-1, with 9 bases matching TRBD1. The CDR3 contains 15 residues. The V gene's germline CDR1 is MNHNY and CDR2 SVGAGI (reference sequence). With 0 bases clipped from V and 8 bases from J, the junction kept 7 bases outside the gene matches. The CDR3 sequence is CASSYSKQGATEAFF. CDR3 nucleotides: TGTGCCAGCAGTTACTCGAAACAGGGGGCTACGGAAGCTTTCTTT.

Comments on this clone: A read error may produce the germline difference seen at one junction end. The gene calls are TRBV30 and TRBJ2-2; D is possibly TRBD2 (6 bases). There are 15 residues in the CDR3. Germline values: CDR1 GTSNPN, CDR2 SVGIG (reference sequence). Here the CDR3 DNA reads TGTGCCCGGAGTGTATGGAGGGGAAATACCGGGGAGCTGTTTTTT. Its translation is CARSVWRGNTGELFF.

The V gene is TRBV5-4, the J gene TRBJ2-3; D may be TRBD1 (5 bases). The CDR3 extends over 13 amino acids. V was pared by 0 bases and J by 7 bases, with 9 bases between. Germline CDR1 and CDR2: SGHNT and YYREEE (reference sequence). CDR3 amino acids: CASSLGGHYTQYF. The CDR3 coding sequence is TGTGCCAGCAGCTTGGGAGGACACTATACGCAGTATTTT.

The chain links TRBV4-1 to TRBJ1-5; tentatively, D is TRBD1 (6 bases). V lost 0 bases and J lost 6, with 15 bases in between. The CDR3 spans 16 residues. Germline lookup yields CDR1 MGHRA and CDR2 YSYEKL. The CDR3 here is CASSQEPGVNGQPQHF. The CDR3 coding sequence is TGCGCCAGCAGCCAAGAGCCAGGGGTGAACGGTCAGCCCCAGCATTTT.

This chain links TRBV2 with TRBJ2-3; 11 bases match TRBD2. Germline lookup yields CDR1 SNHLY and CDR2 FYNNEI. The CDR3 runs to 17 residues. V was pared by 5 bases and J by 3 bases, with 10 bases of the junction left unmatched. As DNA, the CDR3 is TGTGCCAGCAGTCGACCTTCGGGACTAGCGGATACAGATACGCAGTATTTT. It codes for CASSRPSGLADTDTQYF.

This clone appeared a single time. In DNA form, the CDR3 reads TGTGCCATCAGTGATTGGGGGGTTCCCTACGAGCAGTACTTC. It translates to CAISDWGVPYEQYF. The chain joins TRBV10-3 to TRBJ2-7; a possible D gene is TRBD2 (6 bases). With 3 bases removed from V and 2 bases from J, the gap between germline ends came to 11 bases. The CDR3 sequence is 14 residues long. Germline values: CDR1 ENHRY, CDR2 SYGVKD.

The V gene is TRBV5-1, the J gene TRBJ2-5, with D perhaps TRBD1 (5 bases). V lost 3 bases and J 4 bases, leaving 13 bases between the germline ends. This CDR3 spans 14 amino acids. Per germline, CDR1 SGHRS and CDR2 YFSETQ. CDR3 nucleotides: TGCGCCAGCAGCTCGACAGTTGGCCCAGAGACCCAGTACTTC. This sequence encodes CASSSTVGPETQYF. The full variable domain, completed using reference TRBV5-1 and TRBJ2-5, is KAGVTQTPRYLIKTRGQQVTLSCSPISGHRSVSWYQQTPGQGLQFLFEYFSETQRNKGNFPGRFSGRQFSNSRSEMNVSTLELGDSALYLCASSSTVGPETQYFGPGTRLLVL.

The genes are TRBV28 and TRBJ2-7; TRBD1 matches at 7 bases. The CDR3 has 13 residues. CDR1 is MDHEN and CDR2 is SYDVKM in the germline V gene. J lost 3 bases, V lost 4 bases, and 3 bases had no gene match. CDR3: CASSSTGDYEQYF. CDR3 DNA sequence: TGTGCCAGCAGTTCTACAGGGGACTACGAGCAGTACTTC.

The chain employs TRBV5-6 and TRBJ2-7; weak D call: TRBD1 (5 bases). V dropped 6 bases and J dropped 3 bases, with 16 bases sitting between them. Germline V lookup: CDR1 SGHDT, CDR2 YYEEEE. The CDR3 sequence is 14 residues long. This chain's CDR3 is CASILRDRLYEQYF. CDR3 nucleotides: TGTGCCAGCATTCTCCGAGACAGACTCTACGAGCAGTACTTC.

The CDR3 DNA sequence: TGTGCCAGCAGTCAAACAGGTTACGAGCAGTACTTC. Translated: CASSQTGYEQYF. The chain carries TRBV5-6 and TRBJ2-7, with D tentatively TRBD1 (5 bases). The CDR3 has 12 amino acids. V was clipped by 5 bases and J by 4 bases, with 10 bases between them. Germline V gives CDR1 SGHDT, CDR2 YYEEEE.

This clone has only a few counts. The chain couples TRBV7-3 to TRBJ2-3, with TRBD2 identical over 8 bases. CDR3 length: 18 residues. J lost 4 bases, V lost 5 bases, and 17 bases had no gene match. Germline V gene data show CDR1 as SGHTA and CDR2 as FQGTGA. This CDR3 reads CASSPRGLAGLSSDTQYF. CDR3 in DNA: TGTGCCAGCAGCCCGCGGGGATTAGCGGGACTTTCTTCAGATACGCAGTATTTT.

This chain links TRBV30 with TRBJ1-2; D might be TRBD1 (6 bases). The germline V gene has CDR1 GTSNPN and CDR2 SVGIG (reference sequence). This CDR3 has 13 amino acids. V was trimmed by 3 bases and J by 6 bases, leaving 14 bases between them. The CDR3 region has the DNA TGTGCCTGGAGCGCGGACAGATTTCATGGCTACACCTTC. It is translated as CAWSADRFHGYTF. The complete variable domain, with remaining parts taken from reference TRBV30 and TRBJ1-2, reads SQTIHQWPATLVQPVGSPLSLECTVEGTSNPNLYWYRQAAGRGLQLLFYSVGIGQISSEVPQNLSASRPQDRQFILSSKKLLLSDSGFYLCAWSADRFHGYTFGSGTRLTVV.

The genes are TRBV19 and TRBJ1-2; D ambiguous. Trimming removed 5 bases from V and 4 bases from J, with 11 bases in between. Germline CDR1 and CDR2: LNHDA and SQIVND (reference sequence). This CDR3 has 13 amino acids. The CDR3 coding sequence is TGTGCCAGTAGTGGTGCGGTTTCCTATGGCTACACCTTC. Its translation: CASSGAVSYGYTF.

J is TRBJ2-7 and V is TRBV6-5; possible D gene TRBD2, 5 bases. Looked up from germline, CDR1 is MNHEY and CDR2 is SVGAGI. The CDR3 runs to 14 residues. Trimming cost V 6 bases and J 5 bases, with 17 bases left between them. CDR3 in DNA: TGTGCCAGCAGCCAATCGACTAATTATCACGAGCAGTACTTC. Amino acid sequence: CASSQSTNYHEQYF.

The chain employs TRBV10-2 and TRBJ1-1; 10 bases match TRBD1. With V trimmed by 2 bases and J by 2 bases, 8 bases remained unmatched. Germline CDR1 is WSHSY and CDR2 is SAAADI. This CDR3 spans 17 amino acids. CDR3 residues: CASSETRTGGGNTEAFF. CDR3 nucleotides: TGCGCCAGCAGTGAGACACGGACAGGGGGGGGTAACACTGAAGCTTTCTTT.

The rearrangement links TRBV19 to TRBJ1-1, with TRBD1 identical over 11 bases. This CDR3 region has 15 residues. J was trimmed by 4 bases and V by 6 bases; bases with no gene match: 7. Germline assignment: CDR1 LNHDA and CDR2 SQIVND (reference sequence). Here the CDR3 reads CASSWTGGPATEAFF. The CDR3 DNA reads TGTGCCAGTAGCTGGACAGGGGGCCCGGCCACTGAAGCTTTCTTT.

The V call is TRBV6-5, the J call TRBJ2-7; TRBD1 agrees at 9 bases. V lost 8 bases, J lost 6 bases, and 14 bases stayed unmatched. Germline lookup yields CDR1 MNHEY and CDR2 SVGAGI. CDR3 length: 15 residues. The CDR3 DNA sequence: TGTGCCAGCCGCCGGAAGGGGACAGGGTCCCGCGAGCAGTACTTC. This encodes CASRRKGTGSREQYF.

This rearrangement joins TRBV5-6 to TRBJ2-5, with 7 bases that match TRBD2. This CDR3 spans 13 amino acids. With V trimmed by 2 bases and J by 14 bases, 12 bases remained unmatched. Germline CDR1 SGHDT, CDR2 YYEEEE. CDR3 residues: CASSFVSSGSSYF. Written as DNA, the CDR3 is TGTGCCAGCAGCTTTGTGAGTAGCGGGTCCTCCTACTTC. Variable domain in full (rest from reference TRBV5-6 and TRBJ2-5): DAGVTQSPTHLIKTRGQQVTLRCSPKSGHDTVSWYQQALGQGPQFIFQYYEEEERQRGNFPDRFSGHQFPNYSSELNVNALLLGDSALYLCASSFVSSGSSYFGPGTRLLVL.

This clone came up once. This chain uses TRBV2 with TRBJ2-5; TRBD2 aligns across 9 bases. Germline-derived CDR1 and CDR2 are SNHLY and FYNNEI. CDR3 length equals 14 residues. Trimming took 0 bases from V and 5 from J; bases not matched to a gene: 1. CDR3 loop: CASSEAGLAETQYF. In nucleotides, the CDR3 is TGTGCCAGCAGTGAAGCCGGACTAGCGGAGACCCAGTACTTC.

The rearrangement links TRBV19 to TRBJ1-1; D is unresolved. The length of the CDR3 is 15 residues. Germline loops: CDR1 LNHDA, CDR2 SQIVND (reference sequence). Trimming pared 4 bases from V and 5 bases from J, leaving 17 bases between. CDR3 DNA sequence: TGTGCCAGTAGTACACCGGGGTTGGGGTGGACTGAAGCTTTCTTT. This encodes CASSTPGLGWTEAFF. Using reference TRBV19 and TRBJ1-1 for the parts outside the CDR3, the full variable domain is DGGITQSPKYLFRKEGQNVTLSCEQNLNHDAMYWYRQDPGQGLRLIYYSQIVNDFQKGDIAEGYSVSREKKESFPLTVTSAQKNPTAFYLCASSTPGLGWTEAFFGQGTRLTVV.